The 30 T cell receptor beta chains listed next were all sequenced from one sample in a study of shared clonotypes between healthy human individuals. Naive CD8 cells, CD45RO-negative and positively selected for CCR7, excluded terminally differentiated effector memory CD45RA+ cells. Method: immunoSEQ multiplex PCR; TCRdb's copy keeps in-frame clones and lacks some. The profile shows hundreds of thousands of clones, 95% to 97% of them singletons. The sequenced sample consisted of naive CD8+ T cells sorted from blood. The receptors shown here come from a woman aged 25 to 39 in good health.

V and J are TRBV5-8 and TRBJ2-3; perhaps D is TRBD1 or TRBD2 (6 bases each). The germline gives CDR1 SGHTS, CDR2 YDEGEE. Trimming shortened V by 4 bases and J by 4 bases, and 10 bases separated the two germline ends. The CDR3 loop spans 13 amino acids. The chain's CDR3 is CASSPRGPDTQYF. As DNA, the CDR3 is TGTGCCAGCAGCCCCCGGGGGCCAGATACGCAGTATTTT.

Notes on this clone: Germline is not matched at one junction end, which may reflect a read error. The gene calls are TRBV2 and TRBJ2-3; 11 bases are shared with TRBD1. The CDR3 is made up of 16 amino acids. Germline V CDR1 and CDR2: SNHLY, FYNNEI. CDR3 in DNA: TGTGCCAGCTGTGAGGGACAGGGGGGAGGCACAGATACGCAGTATTTT. This gives the protein CASCEGQGGGTDTQYF.

The chain combines TRBV28 with TRBJ2-1, with a possible D match to TRBD1 (5 bases). V lost 5 bases, J lost 8 bases, and 10 bases lay in between. CDR3 length: 12 residues. CDR1 is MDHEN and CDR2 is SYDVKM in the germline V gene. The CDR3 spells CASSPRRDEQFF. In nucleotides, the CDR3 is TGTGCCAGCAGTCCTCGCAGGGATGAGCAGTTCTTC.

V and J are TRBV28 and TRBJ1-4; D unresolved. The ends were cut back, 5 bases at V and 4 bases at J, with 20 bases in the middle. CDR1 is MDHEN and CDR2 is SYDVKM in the germline V gene. The CDR3 totals 17 residues. CDR3 in amino acids: CASSPGPLGRVNEKLFF. The CDR3 DNA reads TGTGCCAGCAGTCCAGGACCTCTGGGGAGGGTTAATGAAAAACTGTTTTTT.

The chain links TRBV5-4 to TRBJ2-2, with D unresolved. CDR1 SGHNT and CDR2 YYREEE come from the germline V gene (reference sequence). This CDR3 spans 13 amino acids. Trimming pared 0 bases from V and 6 bases from J, leaving 6 bases between. This CDR3 is CASSLDSPGELFF. CDR3 nucleotide sequence: TGTGCCAGCAGCTTGGACTCGCCCGGGGAGCTGTTTTTT. Using reference TRBV5-4 and TRBJ2-2 for the parts outside the CDR3, the full variable domain is ETGVTQSPTHLIKTRGQQVTLRCSSQSGHNTVSWYQQALGQGPQFIFQYYREEENGRGNFPPRFSGLQFPNYSSELNVNALELDDSALYLCASSLDSPGELFFGEGSRLTVL.

CDR3: CASSIDRANEQYF. DNA of the CDR3: TGTGCCAGTAGTATTGACAGGGCCAACGAGCAGTACTTC. The chain combines TRBV19 with TRBJ2-7; 7 bases match TRBD1. Germline V gives CDR1 LNHDA, CDR2 SQIVND (reference sequence). J was trimmed by 5 bases and V by 3 bases; bases with no gene match: 4. The CDR3 runs to 13 residues.

J is TRBJ2-3 and V is TRBV13; unclear D gene. CDR3 length: 16 amino acids. V gave up 5 bases and J gave up 2 bases, with 17 bases separating them. Germline CDR1 reads PRHDT; CDR2 reads FYEKMQ (reference sequence). In nucleotides, the CDR3 is TGTGCCAGCAGCCCCCTCGAAGCGAGATACACAGATACGCAGTATTTT. Its protein is CASSPLEARYTDTQYF.

CDR3 DNA: TGTGCCAGCAGTTTACAGGACAGGGTACAAGAGACCCAGTACTTC. Amino acid sequence: CASSLQDRVQETQYF. The rearrangement joins TRBV27 to TRBJ2-5; TRBD1 agrees at 8 bases. Per the germline V gene, CDR1 is MNHEY and CDR2 is SMNVEV (reference sequence). This CDR3 has 15 amino acids. V lost 2 bases to trimming and J lost 2 bases; unmatched junction nucleotides: 4.

The CDR3 sequence is CASRGRREEQPQHF. CDR3 DNA: TGTGCCAGCAGGGGAAGACGGGAAGAACAGCCCCAGCATTTT. The V and J genes are TRBV27 and TRBJ1-5, with D uncertain. Germline V gives CDR1 MNHEY, CDR2 SMNVEV (reference sequence). This CDR3 has 14 amino acids. Trimming shortened V by 6 bases and J by 7 bases, and 16 bases separated the two germline ends.

This chain uses TRBV28 with TRBJ1-2; 9 bases line up with TRBD1. The CDR3 runs 14 residues. V shed 6 bases, J shed 4 bases, and the junction held 6 bases outside the gene matches. Germline V gene sequence: CDR1 MDHEN, CDR2 SYDVKM. The CDR3 region is CASSYTGGGYGYTF. As DNA, the CDR3 is TGTGCCAGCAGCTATACAGGGGGCGGCTATGGCTACACCTTC.

The genes are TRBV2 and TRBJ1-2; 7 bases map to TRBD1. Trimming cost V 5 bases and J 4 bases; bases outside gene matches: 7. Per the germline V gene, CDR1 is SNHLY and CDR2 is FYNNEI. The CDR3 loop spans 14 amino acids. The CDR3 here is CASSPAGQSYGYTF. CDR3 bases: TGTGCCAGCAGTCCCGCGGGACAGAGCTATGGCTACACCTTC.

Note on this clone: Other DNA sequences in this specimen translate into the identical CDR3. V is TRBV27 and J is TRBJ2-7; the D gene is possibly TRBD1 (5 bases). V was pared by 2 bases and J by 3 bases, with 11 bases between. Germline CDR1 is MNHEY and CDR2 is SMNVEV (reference sequence). The CDR3 totals 14 residues. In nucleotides, the CDR3 is TGTGCCAGCAGTTTAGGGGCAGGGAACTACGAGCAGTACTTC. Residues: CASSLGAGNYEQYF.

The chain links TRBV29-1 to TRBJ2-7, with D possibly matching TRBD1 (5 bases). Trimming cost V 6 bases and J 2 bases, with 8 bases left between them. CDR1 SQVTM and CDR2 ANQGSEA come from the germline V gene. This CDR3 spans 11 amino acids. The CDR3 nucleotides read TGCAGCGTACGACAGACCTACGAGCAGTACTTC. Protein: CSVRQTYEQYF.

The chain's CDR3 is CASSLVAGFTNEQFF. The CDR3 DNA sequence: TGTGCCAGCAGCTTAGTTGCGGGATTCACCAATGAGCAGTTCTTC. This sequence joins TRBV7-9 and TRBJ2-1; a weak D match, TRBD2 (6 bases). This CDR3 contains 15 residues. In germline, CDR1 is SEHNR, CDR2 FQNEAQ (reference sequence). Trimming stripped 1 base from V and 6 bases from J, with 13 bases between.

This chain connects TRBV9 to TRBJ2-7; 7 bases line up with TRBD2. The CDR3 contains 15 residues. Trimming at V came to 1 base and at J to 4 bases, leaving 8 bases not matched to a gene. Germline V gene lookup returns CDR1 SGDLS and CDR2 YYNGEE. The CDR3 DNA is TGTGCCAGCAGCGTATCTGGCGGGAGTAAGTACGAGCAGTACTTC. It is translated as CASSVSGGSKYEQYF. The full variable domain, completed using reference TRBV9 and TRBJ2-7, is DSGVTQTPKHLITATGQRVTLRCSPRSGDLSVYWYQQSLDQGLQFLIQYYNGEERAKGNILERFSAQQFPDLHSELNLSSLELGDSALYFCASSVSGGSKYEQYFGPGTRLTVT.

The chain is built from TRBV7-7 and TRBJ2-3; possibly TRBD1 or TRBD2 for D (7 bases each). CDR1 SSHAT and CDR2 FNYEAQ come from the germline V gene (reference sequence). This CDR3 contains 16 residues. The ends were cut back, 5 bases at V and 3 bases at J, with 18 bases in the middle. The CDR3: CASSPLGQGGTDTQYF. CDR3 DNA sequence: TGTGCCAGCAGCCCATTAGGGCAGGGGGGGACAGATACGCAGTATTTT. The variable domain in full, completed from reference TRBV7-7 and TRBJ2-3, reads GAGVSQSPRYKVTKRGQDVTLRCDPISSHATLYWYQQALGQGPEFLTYFNYEAQPDKSGLPSDRFSAERPEGSISTLTIQRTEQRDSAMYRCASSPLGQGGTDTQYFGPGTRLTVL.

The chain is built from TRBV9 and TRBJ1-1; the D gene is possibly TRBD1 (5 bases). V was cut by 5 bases and J by 0 bases, with 14 bases left in between. This CDR3 contains 15 residues. The germline V gene encodes CDR1 SGDLS and CDR2 YYNGEE. The CDR3 protein is CASSTEGSLNTEAFF. In DNA form, the CDR3 reads TGTGCCAGCAGTACGGAGGGGAGCTTGAACACTGAAGCTTTCTTT.

J is TRBJ2-7 and V is TRBV7-6; D remains unclear. CDR3 size: 13 residues. Germline loops: CDR1 SGHVS, CDR2 FNYEAQ. V dropped 6 bases and J dropped 3 bases, with 12 bases sitting between them. The CDR3 is CASSSGRYYEQYF. For the CDR3, the DNA is TGTGCCAGCAGTTCCGGCAGGTACTACGAGCAGTACTTC.

V and J are TRBV28 and TRBJ1-1; TRBD1 agrees at 11 bases. Trimming removed 4 bases from V and 3 bases from J; junction bases left unmatched: 10. Germline CDR1 MDHEN, CDR2 SYDVKM. There are 17 residues in the CDR3. CDR3 sequence (DNA): TGTGCCAGCAGTTCCCACCTCCGGGACAGGGGGGACACTGAAGCTTTCTTT. It yields the protein CASSSHLRDRGDTEAFF.

The chain has TRBV7-9 and TRBJ2-7, with D hard to call. The CDR3 is 12 amino acids. Germline CDR1 reads SEHNR; CDR2 reads FQNEAQ (reference sequence). Trimming cost V 5 bases and J 3 bases, with 8 bases left between them. The CDR3 DNA follows: TGTGCCAGCAGCACCTCCTACTACGAGCAGTACTTC. Encoded protein: CASSTSYYEQYF.

CDR3 nucleotide sequence: TGTGCCAGCAGTTTTTTGTTGGCGGAGAGAAACTATGGCTACACCTTC. Translating it yields CASSFLLAERNYGYTF. The V call is TRBV28, the J call TRBJ1-2; D is ambiguous. The germline gives CDR1 MDHEN, CDR2 SYDVKM. The CDR3 totals 16 residues. The V end was cut by 3 bases, the J end by 2 bases, with 16 bases between.

V is TRBV28 and J is TRBJ2-2; no clear D. The CDR3 length is 10 residues. V was clipped by 5 bases and J by 7 bases, with 2 bases between them. In germline, CDR1 is MDHEN, CDR2 SYDVKM. Here the CDR3 reads CASSRGELFF. CDR3 coding DNA: TGTGCCAGCAGTCGCGGGGAGCTGTTTTTT.

The chain links TRBV20-1 to TRBJ2-5; D call uncertain. The CDR3 contains 9 residues. The V gene's germline CDR1 is DFQATT and CDR2 SNEGSKA (reference sequence). V lost 6 bases and J 5 bases, leaving 4 bases between the germline ends. The CDR3: CSARETQYF. CDR3 nucleotide sequence: TGCAGTGCCCGGGAGACCCAGTACTTC.

This clone was seen just once. V gene TRBV27 combines with J gene TRBJ2-7, with 10 bases matching TRBD2. The V segment lost 8 bases and the J segment 4 bases; nucleotides outside the gene matches: 2. The CDR3 has 12 amino acids. From germline, CDR1 is MNHEY and CDR2 SMNVEV (reference sequence). The CDR3 nucleotides are TGTGCCAGCGGACTAGCGGCATACGAGCAGTACTTC. Translation: CASGLAAYEQYF.

The chain has TRBV21-1 and TRBJ2-7; the table's D call of TRBD2 was not tested on the DNA. TRBV21-1 is annotated as a pseudogene. This CDR3 comprises 15 residues. The CDR3 protein is CASSKASGRSYEQYF. The CDR3 DNA sequence: TGTGCCAGCAGTAAGGCTAGCGGGAGATCCTACGAGCAGTACTTC.

The J gene is TRBJ2-1, the V gene TRBV7-8; the D gene could be TRBD1 or TRBD2 (6 bases each). The germline CDR1 and CDR2 sequences are SGHVS and FQNEAQ. V was trimmed by 5 bases and J by 5 bases, leaving 19 bases between them. This CDR3 has 16 amino acids. The CDR3 sequence: CASSPRSGAGNNEQFF. The CDR3 DNA reads TGTGCCAGCAGCCCTCGGTCGGGGGCTGGTAACAATGAGCAGTTCTTC. The variable domain in full, completed from reference TRBV7-8 and TRBJ2-1, reads GAGVSQSPRYKVAKRGQDVALRCDPISGHVSLFWYQQALGQGPEFLTYFQNEAQLDKSGLPSDRFFAERPEGSVSTLKIQRTQQEDSAVYLCASSPRSGAGNNEQFFGPGTRLTVL.

This clone has just one count. The V call is TRBV19, the J call TRBJ1-5; 7 bases agree with TRBD1. The CDR3 is 16 residues long. Germline values: CDR1 LNHDA, CDR2 SQIVND (reference sequence). V shed 4 bases, J shed 1 base, and the junction held 7 bases outside the gene matches. The CDR3 DNA reads as TGTGCCAGTAGTACGAAAAGGGGGCGAAGCAATCAGCCCCAGCATTTT. It translates to CASSTKRGRSNQPQHF. The full variable domain, in which reference TRBV19 and TRBJ1-5 provide the parts outside the CDR3, is DGGITQSPKYLFRKEGQNVTLSCEQNLNHDAMYWYRQDPGQGLRLIYYSQIVNDFQKGDIAEGYSVSREKKESFPLTVTSAQKNPTAFYLCASSTKRGRSNQPQHFGDGTRLSIL.

The V gene is TRBV19, the J gene TRBJ2-5, with 10 bases identical to TRBD1. The germline V gene has CDR1 LNHDA and CDR2 SQIVND (reference sequence). This CDR3 is 15 amino acids long. V lost 5 bases to trimming and J lost 4 bases; unmatched junction nucleotides: 7. The DNA of the CDR3 is TGTGCCAGTAGTCCGGGACAGGGGATAGGAGAGACCCAGTACTTC. Translation gives CASSPGQGIGETQYF.

On this clone itself: The sample contains more than one DNA sequence encoding this CDR3. The genes are TRBV4-1 and TRBJ2-1; D might be TRBD1 (5 bases). With 0 bases removed from V and 4 bases from J, the gap between germline ends came to 10 bases. The CDR3 consists of 15 residues. The germline V gene has CDR1 MGHRA and CDR2 YSYEKL. The CDR3 here is CASSQEGQGYNEQFF. CDR3 nucleotides: TGCGCCAGCAGCCAAGAGGGGCAGGGTTACAATGAGCAGTTCTTC.

V and J are TRBV4-1 and TRBJ1-1, with 7 positions matching TRBD1. The CDR3 extends over 14 amino acids. The V and J ends lost 0 bases and 6 bases, in that order; junction bases with no gene match: 4. From germline, CDR1 is MGHRA and CDR2 YSYEKL. The CDR3 sequence is CASSQERGRPEAFF. CDR3 nucleotides: TGCGCCAGCAGCCAAGAGAGGGGGCGCCCTGAAGCTTTCTTT.